A single sample gave rise to the 2 T cell receptor beta chains below, sequenced in a study of T cells after yellow fever vaccination. MiXCR was run by TCRdb on the 5' RACE reads, yielding one entry per CDR3 protein. The sample carries 610,000 or so distinct CDR3 sequences, 9% to 15% recorded once. The sample here was PBMCs, taken on the day of the yellow fever booster vaccination. Source of these receptors: a man between 25 and 39 years old who received the YFV17D yellow fever vaccine.

Here the CDR3 reads CSARVSGLYNEQFF. The CDR3 nucleotides read TGCAGTGCTAGAGTTAGCGGACTTTACAATGAGCAGTTCTTC. V is TRBV20-1 and J is TRBJ2-1; D might be TRBD2 (6 bases). Germline CDR1 and CDR2: DFQATT and SNEGSKA (reference sequence). This CDR3 spans 14 amino acids. With 1 base removed from V and 4 bases from J, the gap between germline ends came to 11 bases.

This clonotype was seen a handful of times. The rearrangement links TRBV6-5 to TRBJ2-5, with 8 bases identical to TRBD2. V dropped 2 bases and J dropped 2; count of bases not matched to a gene: 4. The CDR3 loop spans 15 amino acids. Germline V gene sequence: CDR1 MNHEY, CDR2 SVGAGI. CDR3 loop: CASSYGGGGQETQYF. As DNA, the CDR3 is TGTGCCAGCAGTTACGGGGGCGGGGGGCAAGAGACCCAGTACTTC.